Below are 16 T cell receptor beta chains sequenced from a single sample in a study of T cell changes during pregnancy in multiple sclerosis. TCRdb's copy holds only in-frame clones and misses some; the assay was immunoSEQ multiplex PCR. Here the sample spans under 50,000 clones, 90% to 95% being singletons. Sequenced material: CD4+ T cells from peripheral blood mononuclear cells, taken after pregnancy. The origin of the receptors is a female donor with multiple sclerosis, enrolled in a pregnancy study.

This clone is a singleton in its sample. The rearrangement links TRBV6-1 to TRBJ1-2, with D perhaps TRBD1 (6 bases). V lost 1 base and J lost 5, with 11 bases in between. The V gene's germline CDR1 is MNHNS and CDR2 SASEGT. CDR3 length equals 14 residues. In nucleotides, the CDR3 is TGTGCCAGCAGTGAAGTTTGGACAGATTATGGCTACACCTTC. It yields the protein CASSEVWTDYGYTF.

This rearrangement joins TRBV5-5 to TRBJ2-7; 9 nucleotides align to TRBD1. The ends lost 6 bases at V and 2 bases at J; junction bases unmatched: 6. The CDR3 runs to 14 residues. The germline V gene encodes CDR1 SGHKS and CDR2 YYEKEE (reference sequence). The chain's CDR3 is CASKRDRAAYEQYF. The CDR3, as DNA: TGTGCCAGCAAGCGGGACAGGGCGGCCTACGAGCAGTACTTC.

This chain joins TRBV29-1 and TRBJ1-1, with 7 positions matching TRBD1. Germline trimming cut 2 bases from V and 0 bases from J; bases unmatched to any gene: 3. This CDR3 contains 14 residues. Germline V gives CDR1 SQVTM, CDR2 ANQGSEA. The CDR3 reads CSVEKGAVNTEAFF. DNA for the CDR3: TGCAGCGTTGAAAAGGGGGCGGTGAACACTGAAGCTTTCTTT.

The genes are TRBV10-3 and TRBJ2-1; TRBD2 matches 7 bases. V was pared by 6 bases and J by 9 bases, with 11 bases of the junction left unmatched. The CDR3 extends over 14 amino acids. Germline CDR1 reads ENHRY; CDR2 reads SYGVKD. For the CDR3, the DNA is TGTGCCATCAGCGGCCTAGCGGAGGCAGGTGAGCAGTTCTTC. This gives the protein CAISGLAEAGEQFF.

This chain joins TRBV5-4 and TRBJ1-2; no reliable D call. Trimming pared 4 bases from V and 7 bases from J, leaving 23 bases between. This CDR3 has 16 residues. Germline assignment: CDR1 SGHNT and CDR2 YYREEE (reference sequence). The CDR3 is CASSITGLEELGGYTF. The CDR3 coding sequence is TGTGCCAGCAGCATCACCGGGCTGGAGGAACTTGGTGGCTACACCTTC.

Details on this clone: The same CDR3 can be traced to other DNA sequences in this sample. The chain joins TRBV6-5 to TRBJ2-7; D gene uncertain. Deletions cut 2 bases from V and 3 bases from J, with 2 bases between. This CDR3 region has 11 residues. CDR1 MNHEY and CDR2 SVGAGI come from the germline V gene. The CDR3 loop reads CASSYRYEQYF. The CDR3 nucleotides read TGTGCCAGCAGTTACCGCTACGAGCAGTACTTC.

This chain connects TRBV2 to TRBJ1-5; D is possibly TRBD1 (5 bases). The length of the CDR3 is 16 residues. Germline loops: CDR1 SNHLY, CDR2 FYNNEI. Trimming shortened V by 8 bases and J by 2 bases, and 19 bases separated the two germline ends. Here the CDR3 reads CASSAPGGMGNQPQHF. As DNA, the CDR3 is TGTGCCAGCTCGGCCCCCGGGGGAATGGGCAATCAGCCCCAGCATTTT.

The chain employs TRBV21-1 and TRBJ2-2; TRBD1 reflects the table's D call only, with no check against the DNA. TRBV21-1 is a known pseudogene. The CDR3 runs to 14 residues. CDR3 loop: CASSKVRGTGELFF. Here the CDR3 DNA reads TGTGCCAGCAGCAAAGTTAGGGGGACCGGGGAGCTGTTTTTT.

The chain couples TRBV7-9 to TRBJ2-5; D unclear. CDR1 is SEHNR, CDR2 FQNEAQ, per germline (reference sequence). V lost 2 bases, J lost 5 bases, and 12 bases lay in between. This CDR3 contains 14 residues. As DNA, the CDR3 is TGTGCCAGCAGCTTATCGGCGGTTGGGGAGACCCAGTACTTC. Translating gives CASSLSAVGETQYF.

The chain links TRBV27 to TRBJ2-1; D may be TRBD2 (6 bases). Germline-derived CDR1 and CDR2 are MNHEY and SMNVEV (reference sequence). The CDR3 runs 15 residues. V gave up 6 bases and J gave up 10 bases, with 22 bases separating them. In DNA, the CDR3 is TGTGCCAGCAGCCGCCCCCGAGGGGAGGCCACCGAGCAGTTCTTC. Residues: CASSRPRGEATEQFF.

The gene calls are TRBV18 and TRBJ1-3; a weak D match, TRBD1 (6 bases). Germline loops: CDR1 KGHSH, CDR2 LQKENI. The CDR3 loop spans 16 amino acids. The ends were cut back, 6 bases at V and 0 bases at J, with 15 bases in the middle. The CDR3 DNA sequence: TGTGCCAGCTCCCTATCGCGAGGGGGCTCTGGAAACACCATATATTTT. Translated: CASSLSRGGSGNTIYF.

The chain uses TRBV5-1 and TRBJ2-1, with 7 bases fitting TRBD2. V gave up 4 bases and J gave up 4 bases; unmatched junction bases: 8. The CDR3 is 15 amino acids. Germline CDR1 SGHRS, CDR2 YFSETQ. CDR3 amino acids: CASSPGAGDYNEQFF. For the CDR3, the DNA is TGCGCCAGCAGCCCCGGGGCGGGAGATTACAATGAGCAGTTCTTC.

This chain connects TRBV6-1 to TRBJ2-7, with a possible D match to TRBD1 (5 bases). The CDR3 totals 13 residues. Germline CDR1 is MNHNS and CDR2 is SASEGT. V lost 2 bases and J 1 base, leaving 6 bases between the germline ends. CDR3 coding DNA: TGTGCCAGCAGTGAAAGACAGTCCTACGAGCAGTACTTC. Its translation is CASSERQSYEQYF.

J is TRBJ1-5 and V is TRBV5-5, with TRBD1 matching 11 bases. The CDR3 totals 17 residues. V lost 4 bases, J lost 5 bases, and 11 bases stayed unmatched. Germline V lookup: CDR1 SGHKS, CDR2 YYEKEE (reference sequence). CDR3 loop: CASSVNPGTGGDQPQHF. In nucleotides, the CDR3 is TGTGCCAGCAGCGTAAATCCCGGGACAGGGGGAGATCAGCCCCAGCATTTT.

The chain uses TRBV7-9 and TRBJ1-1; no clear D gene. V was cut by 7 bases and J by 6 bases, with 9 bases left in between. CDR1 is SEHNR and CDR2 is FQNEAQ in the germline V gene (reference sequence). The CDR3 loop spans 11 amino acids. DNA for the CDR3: TGTGCCAGCACCCGCGGGCCTGAAGCTTTCTTT. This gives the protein CASTRGPEAFF.

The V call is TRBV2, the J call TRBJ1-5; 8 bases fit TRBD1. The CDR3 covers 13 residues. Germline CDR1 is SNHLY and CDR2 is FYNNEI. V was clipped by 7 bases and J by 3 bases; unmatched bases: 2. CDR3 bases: TGTGCCAGCATGACAGGGGCCAATCAGCCCCAGCATTTT. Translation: CASMTGANQPQHF.